The next 16 T cell receptor beta chains were all read from a single sample in a study of T cells in Graves' hyperthyroidism and ophthalmopathy. TCR beta CDR3 regions were amplified from RNA. A set of HTBI primers served as the primers for a first-round RT-PCR of the TCR CDR3. TCRdb processed the multiplex PCR reads anew with MiXCR; each CDR3 protein has one entry. This sample has roughly 650,000 distinct CDR3 sequences, with more than 15% found just once. Sequencing was carried out using blood. The receptors derive from a woman aged 40-49 years with Graves' ophthalmopathy.

Many counts were recorded for this clonotype. The V gene is TRBV12-3 or TRBV12-4, the J gene TRBJ2-3, with D perhaps being TRBD1 or TRBD2 (5 bases each). This CDR3 is built from 15 residues. V lost 8 bases to trimming and J lost 2 bases, with 17 bases between them. CDR3 amino acids: CASSTRVGDTDTQYF. DNA for the CDR3: TGTGCCAGCTCCACTCGCGTGGGGGACACAGATACGCAGTATTTT.

This clonotype appeared many times. The rearrangement joins TRBV29-1 to TRBJ2-2; D gene ambiguous. Trimming stripped 2 bases from V and 1 base from J, with 8 bases between. Germline-derived CDR1 and CDR2 are SQVTM and ANQGSEA. This CDR3 has 14 amino acids. CDR3 protein: CSVESQRNTGELFF. CDR3 sequence (DNA): TGCAGCGTTGAATCTCAACGGAACACCGGGGAGCTGTTTTTT.

This clonotype was counted ten times or more. V usage is TRBV28 and J usage is TRBJ2-1; 7 positions agree with TRBD2. CDR1 MDHEN and CDR2 SYDVKM come from the germline V gene. With 4 bases clipped from V and 1 base from J, the junction kept 7 bases outside the gene matches. The CDR3 is 16 residues long. CDR3 amino acids: CASSSQAAGSYNEQFF. In DNA form, the CDR3 reads TGTGCCAGCAGTTCCCAAGCAGCGGGATCCTACAATGAGCAGTTCTTC.

The chain combines TRBV2 with TRBJ2-3, with TRBD1 matching 9 bases. This CDR3 contains 15 residues. Germline V CDR1 and CDR2: SNHLY, FYNNEI. V lost 6 bases to trimming and J lost 5 bases; unmatched junction nucleotides: 9. CDR3 bases: TGTGCCAGCAGCCCCGGGACAGGGACTAAAGATACGCAGTATTTT. Encoded protein: CASSPGTGTKDTQYF.

This clonotype has just a few counts. CDR3 residues: CSARERREGEQYF. The CDR3 DNA is TGCAGTGCTAGAGAGAGGAGGGAGGGAGAGCAGTACTTC. The V gene is TRBV20-1, the J gene TRBJ2-7; 7 bases align to TRBD2. Germline lookup yields CDR1 DFQATT and CDR2 SNEGSKA (reference sequence). The CDR3 is 13 residues long. J lost 7 bases, V lost 0 bases, and 6 bases had no gene match.

This clonotype showed up just a few times. V gene TRBV7-2 combines with J gene TRBJ1-5; D not certain. This CDR3 region has 13 residues. In germline, CDR1 is SGHTA, CDR2 FQGNSA. V shed 4 bases and J shed 5 bases, with 9 bases lying between them. CDR3 sequence reads: CASSSDTDQPQHF. In DNA, the CDR3 is TGTGCCAGCAGCTCCGACACCGATCAGCCCCAGCATTTT.

The sample holds many counts of this clonotype. CDR3 amino acids: CSAPQRGYTEAFF. The CDR3 DNA reads as TGCAGTGCTCCTCAACGGGGTTACACTGAAGCTTTCTTT. The chain uses TRBV20-1 and TRBJ1-1; the D is unclear. Trimming cost V 5 bases and J 3 bases, with 13 bases left between them. Germline-derived CDR1 and CDR2 are DFQATT and SNEGSKA (reference sequence). The CDR3 contains 13 residues.

The sample holds a few counts of this clonotype. This chain links TRBV18 with TRBJ1-2; TRBD1 aligns across 8 bases. V gave up 3 bases and J gave up 4 bases; unmatched junction bases: 7. This CDR3 is built from 15 residues. The germline V gene encodes CDR1 KGHSH and CDR2 LQKENI. The CDR3 spells CASSPTETGAYGYTF. CDR3 coding DNA: TGTGCCAGCTCACCCACCGAGACAGGGGCCTATGGCTACACCTTC.

This clonotype was recorded many times. This chain joins TRBV11-2 and TRBJ2-1, with 9 bases lining up with TRBD2. V lost 5 bases, J lost 0 bases, and 5 bases stayed unmatched. The germline gives CDR1 SGHAT, CDR2 FQNNGV. The CDR3 totals 16 residues. The CDR3 loop is CASSRHSGSSYNEQFF. In DNA form, the CDR3 reads TGTGCCAGCAGCCGCCATAGCGGGAGCTCCTACAATGAGCAGTTCTTC.

The rearrangement links TRBV5-1 to TRBJ2-7, with 7 bases aligning to TRBD1. The CDR3 extends over 14 amino acids. Germline V CDR1 and CDR2: SGHRS, YFSETQ. V gave up 0 bases and J gave up 4 bases; unmatched junction bases: 4. DNA of the CDR3: TGCGCCAGCAGCTTGGAGGCAGGGGGTTACGAGCAGTACTTC. Translation: CASSLEAGGYEQYF.

This clonotype was picked up many times. This rearrangement joins TRBV30 to TRBJ1-2, with D possibly matching TRBD1 (6 bases). This CDR3 is built from 13 residues. V was clipped by 4 bases and J by 8 bases, with 17 bases between them. Per the germline V gene, CDR1 is GTSNPN and CDR2 is SVGIG (reference sequence). The CDR3 loop reads CAWTPGSGDGYTF. The CDR3 region has the DNA TGTGCCTGGACCCCGGGGTCAGGGGACGGCTACACCTTC.

This clonotype was observed a handful of times. This rearrangement joins TRBV12-3 or TRBV12-4 to TRBJ1-2, with a possible D match to TRBD1 (5 bases). Trimming pared 5 bases from V and 5 bases from J, leaving 9 bases between. CDR3 length equals 12 residues. The DNA for the CDR3 is TGTGCCAGCAGTCTGACAGCATATGGCTACACCTTC. Amino acid sequence: CASSLTAYGYTF.

Many counts were recorded for this clonotype. The V and J genes are TRBV7-9 and TRBJ2-7, with 7 bases matching TRBD1. Germline CDR1 and CDR2: SEHNR and FQNEAQ (reference sequence). Losses at the gene ends were 0 bases for V and 0 bases for J; bases not matched to a gene: 8. CDR3 size: 17 residues. Here the CDR3 DNA reads TGTGCCAGCAGCTTAGCTCGATCCCGGGACAGCTCCTACGAGCAGTACTTC. Translated, it gives CASSLARSRDSSYEQYF.

In its sample, this clonotype was seen many times. The V and J genes are TRBV7-8 and TRBJ2-5; 9 positions match TRBD1. CDR1 is SGHVS and CDR2 is FQNEAQ in the germline V gene. This CDR3 contains 15 residues. The trim removed 4 bases at V and 0 bases at J, leaving 3 bases unmatched. CDR3 region: CASSSRDRDQETQYF. The CDR3 DNA reads TGTGCCAGCAGCTCTCGGGACAGGGACCAAGAGACCCAGTACTTC. Looking up the rest from reference TRBV7-8 and TRBJ2-5 gives the full variable domain: GAGVSQSPRYKVAKRGQDVALRCDPISGHVSLFWYQQALGQGPEFLTYFQNEAQLDKSGLPSDRFFAERPEGSVSTLKIQRTQQEDSAVYLCASSSRDRDQETQYFGPGTRLLVL.

This clonotype came up a few times. The CDR3 bases are TGTGCCAGCAGCTTAAGTGGGGACAATTACAATGAGCAGTTCTTC. Amino acid sequence: CASSLSGDNYNEQFF. The rearrangement links TRBV7-3 to TRBJ2-1; possibly TRBD1 for D (6 bases). V shed 1 base and J shed 4 bases, with 11 bases lying between them. The CDR3 has 15 residues. CDR1 SGHTA and CDR2 FQGTGA come from the germline V gene.

The V and J genes are TRBV5-1 and TRBJ2-7; the D gene is possibly TRBD1 (5 bases). The V end lost 4 bases, the J end lost 1 base, and 9 bases lay between the germline ends. The germline V gene encodes CDR1 SGHRS and CDR2 YFSETQ. The CDR3 is 13 residues long. The CDR3 DNA follows: TGCGCCAGCAGCACCGACAGATCCTACGAGCAGTACTTC. Its translation is CASSTDRSYEQYF.